This T cell receptor (beta chain) was sequenced for a study of blood T cell repertoires in COVID-19. Study-wide context: Sources were T cells, B-cell-depleted T cells, or PBMCs; the material itself was cDNA or gDNA.

V was pared by 2 bases and J by 9 bases, with 21 bases between. Per germline, CDR1 SGHTS and CDR2 YDEGEE. This CDR3 has 16 residues. In the original analysis: Amplification of reference gene primers was used by the study to estimate nucleated cell counts. The table came from immunoSEQ multiplex PCR; TCRdb's copy has only in-frame clones and leaves some out. That table furnishes V, J and clone size, whereas the DNA furnished D and trimming. The repertoire includes 200,000 or so clones, around nine tenths of them detected once, and about 6% sits in the top ten. The chain links TRBV5-8 to TRBJ2-1; tentatively, D is TRBD2 (5 bases). Sequencing used peripheral blood. This sequence originates from a man aged 55 to 70 who had recovered from COVID-19. The CDR3 sequence is CASSFKVGVGSFEQFF. The CDR3 bases are TGTGCCAGCAGCTTTAAAGTGGGAGTAGGTTCATTTGAGCAGTTCTTC.